Sequencing of this T cell receptor beta chain was carried out in a study of shared clonotypes between healthy human individuals. The overall study: Per donor, CD8 memory used one plate, CD8 naive used two, CD4 memory used three and CD4 naive used three.

Sequencing used immunoSEQ multiplex PCR; TCRdb keeps in-frame clones, though not all of them. The data hold over a million clones, with about 75% observed a single time. A word on this clone: What it binds is not known.

Overall study results and limits: The study sampled only blood, and tissue repertoires likely differ.

The clonotype comes from a man aged 18 to 29 in good health. Sequences were obtained from memory CD4+ T cells sorted from blood. The subset is: CD45RA-negative fraction.

The CDR3 protein is CASSYRGREEETQYF. The CDR3 coding sequence is TGTGCCAGCAGTTACCGTGGCAGGGAGGAAGAGACCCAGTACTTC. The gene calls are TRBV6-5 and TRBJ2-5; D might be TRBD2 (6 bases). Trimming stripped 2 bases from V and 3 bases from J, with 13 bases between. The CDR3 has 15 amino acids. The germline gives CDR1 MNHEY, CDR2 SVGAGI.